Listed below are T cell receptor beta chains from one sample, sequenced in a study of blood T cell repertoires in COVID-19. The repertoire was sequenced with immunoSEQ multiplex PCR; TCRdb's copy has only in-frame clones and lacks some. This sample yields roughly 200,000 clones, of which 70% to 90% are seen a single time; about 12% belongs to the top ten. Sequenced material: peripheral blood. These receptors all stem from a woman between 18 and 29 years old who had recovered from COVID-19. Each CDR3 is given with its conserved first and last residue. The D gene is left open where the match is weak. The size entry is marked missing in some rows and otherwise reads once, few, many or a size class.

TRBV4-2	.	TRBJ2-3	.	TGTGCCAGCAGCCAAGAACTAGCAGTTCCAGATACGCAGTATTTT	CASSQELAVPDTQYF
TRBV7-9	.	TRBJ2-1	TRBD2	TGTGCCAGCAGCCAAGCGGGAGGCCTCTATGAGCAGTTCTTC	CASSQAGGLYEQFF
TRBV27	.	TRBJ2-7	.	TGTGCCAGCAGTTTAGGGGGCCGAAGAACCTACGAGCAGTACTTC	CASSLGGRRTYEQYF
TRBV6-5	.	TRBJ2-2	TRBD2	TGTGCCAGTTCTAGCGGGAGAAATATCGGGGAGCTGTTTTTT	CASSSGRNIGELFF
TRBV2	.	TRBJ1-1	.	TGTGCCAGCTATCGGGGAGATAACACTGAAGCTTTCTTT	CASYRGDNTEAFF
TRBV10-3	.	TRBJ2-5	TRBD2	TGTGCCATCAGGGGACTAGCGACGTCGGAGACCCAGTACTTC	CAIRGLATSETQYF
TRBV9	.	TRBJ2-5	TRBD1	TGTGCCAGCAGCTGGAGACAGGGGGCAGGAGAGACCCAGTACTTC	CASSWRQGAGETQYF
TRBV27	.	TRBJ2-2	.	TGTGCCAGCAGTCTGCAGGTGAACACCGGGGAGCTGTTTTTT	CASSLQVNTGELFF
TRBV4-3	once	TRBJ2-2	TRBD1	TGCGCCAGCAGCCAAGGGACAGGGGGTTTGGGGTCCGGGGAGCTGTTTTTT	CASSQGTGGLGSGELFF
TRBV6-5	.	TRBJ2-7	.	TGTGCCAGCAGTTACGGCCAGGGTTTGACCGAGCAGTACTTC	CASSYGQGLTEQYF
TRBV4-3	.	TRBJ2-7	.	TGCGCCAGCAGCCCTAGCGCCGGAGGTGCCTACGAGCAGTACTTC	CASSPSAGGAYEQYF
TRBV28	.	TRBJ1-2	.	TGTGCCAGCAGTACCCTATCGAACCTACAGGGATCGTCTAACTATGGCTACACCTTC	CASSTLSNLQGSSNYGYTF
TRBV13	.	TRBJ2-1	.	TGTGCCAGCAGCTTAAATCAGAATGAGCAGTTCTTC	CASSLNQNEQFF
TRBV6-5	.	TRBJ2-7	.	TGTGCCAGCAGTCAGGGTGACCGAGTCGACGAGCAGTACTTC	CASSQGDRVDEQYF
TRBV6-6	once	TRBJ1-1	.	TGTGCCAGCAGCCGGGGGGGCACTGAAGCTTTCTTT	CASSRGGTEAFF
TRBV6-2/TRBV6-3	.	TRBJ2-5	TRBD1	TGTGCCAGCAGTTACTGGACAGGGCCGGTAGAAGAGACCCAGTACTTC	CASSYWTGPVEETQYF
TRBV29-1	.	TRBJ1-2	.	TGCAGCGCCATCAGGACTGACGCTAACTATGGCTACACCTTC	CSAIRTDANYGYTF
TRBV11-3	once	TRBJ2-2	TRBD2	TGTGCCAGCAGCTCTCCGACTAGCGGGAGGGCCCGGGCCGCCGGGGAGCTGTTTTTT	CASSSPTSGRARAAGELFF
TRBV10-3	.	TRBJ1-2	TRBD1	TGTGCCACGCGTGGGGGTGCCGGACAGGTCGATAACTATGGCTACACCTTC	CATRGGAGQVDNYGYTF
TRBV12-3/TRBV12-4	.	TRBJ2-7	TRBD1	TGTGCCAGCAGGAGGGGGCGCAACTACGAGCAGTACTTC	CASRRGRNYEQYF
TRBV27	.	TRBJ2-6	.	TGTGCCAGCAGTCTAAAGGCGGGGAATCGTGGGGCCAACGTCCTGACTTTC	CASSLKAGNRGANVLTF
TRBV6-5	few	TRBJ2-1	.	TGTGCCAGCAGTTACTTTACCCGAGGGGGCTACAATGAGCAGTTCTTC	CASSYFTRGGYNEQFF
TRBV19	.	TRBJ2-3	TRBD2	TGTGCCAGTAGTATAGATCGGATAGCGGGTAGCACAGATACGCAGTATTTT	CASSIDRIAGSTDTQYF
TRBV30	.	TRBJ2-7	.	TGTGCCTGGGGGACTTTGCCTACGAAGCAGTACTTC	CAWGTLPTKQYF
TRBV7-8	.	TRBJ2-2	TRBD2	TGTGCCAGCAGCTCGGGGGGGGATTACACCGGGGAGCTGTTTTTT	CASSSGGDYTGELFF
TRBV7-9	.	TRBJ2-2	TRBD2	TGTGCCAGCAGCTTGCCGTTAGCGGGATTGAACACCGGGGAGCTGTTTTTT	CASSLPLAGLNTGELFF
TRBV27	.	TRBJ1-2	TRBD1	TGTGCCAGCAGTCGGGACAGTTTCTATGGCTACACCTTC	CASSRDSFYGYTF
TRBV21-1	.	TRBJ1-1	.	TGTGCCAGCAGCGATCTGGGGGCGGACACTGAAGCTTTCTTT	CASSDLGADTEAFF
TRBV4-1	.	TRBJ2-6	.	TGCGCCAGCAGCCAAGGTTTTCCGGGACACCTCTCTGGGGCCAACGTCCTGACTTTC	CASSQGFPGHLSGANVLTF
TRBV2	few	TRBJ1-1	.	TGTGCCAGCAGGCCAGCCTCAGGGACTGAAGCTTTCTTT	CASRPASGTEAFF
TRBV2	.	TRBJ2-3	TRBD2	TGTGCCAGCTCCCAGGAGGGGACTAGCGGGGTATTCGCAGATACGCAGTATTTT	CASSQEGTSGVFADTQYF
TRBV24-1	.	TRBJ2-5	.	TGTGCCACCAGTGACCCGAGGGGGTCGGAGACCCAGTACTTC	CATSDPRGSETQYF
TRBV25-1	.	TRBJ1-1	TRBD1	TGTGCCAGCATGGGACAGGGCGATGAAGCTTTCTTT	CASMGQGDEAFF
TRBV5-6	.	TRBJ2-7	.	TGTGCCAGCAGCTTGGCAGGGGCCTCCTACGAGCAGTACTTC	CASSLAGASYEQYF
TRBV14	.	TRBJ1-6	TRBD1	TGTGCCAGCAGCCCCGGGACAGGGTTGTCACCCCTCCACTTT	CASSPGTGLSPLHF
TRBV24-1	few	TRBJ2-6	.	TGTGCCACCAGTGATCCCAGCTCTGGGGCCAACGTCCTGACTTTC	CATSDPSSGANVLTF
TRBV11-2	.	TRBJ2-7	TRBD2	TGTGCCAGCAGCTTCGGGACTAGCGGGTTTTACGAGCAGTACTTC	CASSFGTSGFYEQYF
TRBV13	once	TRBJ2-3	TRBD1	TGTGCCAGCAGCTGGACAGGGATATTCTACACAGATACGCAGTATTTT	CASSWTGIFYTDTQYF
TRBV12-3/TRBV12-4	.	TRBJ1-1	.	TGTGCCAGCATTAAAAAATCTCGGGGGTTCGCTTTCTTT	CASIKKSRGFAFF
TRBV27	.	TRBJ2-7	.	TGTGCCAGCAGACAAATCCCCTACGAGCAGTACTTC	CASRQIPYEQYF